Listed here are 11 T cell receptor beta chains from one sample, sequenced in a study of cytomegalovirus exposure and HLA in healthy donors. Use of 60 Vbeta and 13 Jbeta primers characterized the PCR. Produced via immunoSEQ multiplex PCR; TCRdb's table is partial and in-frame only. The sample contains around 150,000 clones, roughly 80% of which appear only once. The specimen was PBMCs. The receptors were gathered from a woman in her thirties or forties in good health and CMV-seronegative.

The V gene is TRBV29-1, the J gene TRBJ1-1; the D is unclear. The germline V gene encodes CDR1 SQVTM and CDR2 ANQGSEA. Trimming removed 4 bases at V and 7 bases at J, with 10 bases between. The CDR3 loop spans 11 amino acids. The CDR3 region is CSVVVQIEAFF. In DNA, the CDR3 is TGCAGCGTTGTGGTACAGATTGAAGCTTTCTTT. The full variable domain, its missing parts supplied by reference TRBV29-1 and TRBJ1-1, is SAVISQKPSRDICQRGTSLTIQCQVDSQVTMMFWYRQQPGQSLTLIATANQGSEATYESGFVIDKFPISRPNLTFSTLTVSNMSPEDSSIYLCSVVVQIEAFFGQGTRLTVV.

This chain uses TRBV5-1 with TRBJ1-2, with 7 bases aligning to TRBD1. The J segment lost 7 bases and the V segment lost 5 bases, leaving 8 bases of the junction unmatched. CDR3 size: 13 residues. Germline V gene data show CDR1 as SGHRS and CDR2 as YFSETQ. The DNA for the CDR3 is TGCGCCAGCAGAATATCCGGGACAGTTGGCTACACCTTC. Protein sequence: CASRISGTVGYTF.

The chain uses TRBV12-5 and TRBJ2-1; 7 bases match TRBD1. V shed 1 base, J shed 3 bases, and the junction held 15 bases outside the gene matches. This CDR3 comprises 19 residues. Germline-derived CDR1 and CDR2 are LGHNT and FRNRAP. The CDR3 reads CASGLATKEQGPIYNEQFF. CDR3 DNA: TGTGCTAGTGGTTTGGCAACGAAGGAACAGGGGCCCATCTACAATGAGCAGTTCTTC.

V is TRBV7-2 and J is TRBJ2-7, with 9 bases matching TRBD1. The CDR3 length is 14 residues. J lost 3 bases, V lost 5 bases, and 5 bases had no gene match. The germline CDR1 and CDR2 sequences are SGHTA and FQGNSA. Written as DNA, the CDR3 is TGTGCCAGCAGCCACCGGGACAGGGACTACGAGCAGTACTTC. This encodes CASSHRDRDYEQYF.

This clone has a handful of counts. The chain combines TRBV29-1 with TRBJ2-7; tentatively, D is TRBD2 (5 bases). V shed 4 bases and J shed 2 bases, with 9 bases lying between them. CDR1 and CDR2 (germline): SQVTM, ANQGSEA. The CDR3 spans 12 residues. CDR3 bases: TGCAGCGTTGTAGCGAGGACCTACGAGCAGTACTTC. This codes for CSVVARTYEQYF.

This chain links TRBV4-2 with TRBJ2-3; D is perhaps TRBD2 (5 bases). There are 16 residues in the CDR3. Germline values: CDR1 LGHNA, CDR2 YNFKEQ. V was cut by 6 bases and J by 4 bases, with 20 bases left in between. DNA of the CDR3: TGTGCCAGCAGATCTAAGGAGGATGTGGGTGCAGATACGCAGTATTTT. This codes for CASRSKEDVGADTQYF.

The gene calls are TRBV9 and TRBJ2-7; tentatively, D is TRBD2 (5 bases). CDR1 and CDR2 from the germline V gene are SGDLS and YYNGEE. The V gene lost 2 bases and the J gene lost 2 bases, with 23 bases spanning the gap. The CDR3 runs 18 residues. CDR3 sequence: CASSVNEGREPLTYEQYF. CDR3 sequence (DNA): TGTGCCAGCAGCGTTAACGAGGGAAGAGAACCTTTAACCTACGAGCAGTACTTC.

This chain uses TRBV10-3 with TRBJ2-7; TRBD2 matches 9 bases. The ends lost 8 bases at V and 3 bases at J; junction bases unmatched: 5. The CDR3 extends over 13 amino acids. Germline V gene lookup returns CDR1 ENHRY and CDR2 SYGVKD. The CDR3 nucleotides are TGTGCCATCGGTGGGACTAGCTTCTACGAGCAGTACTTC. Its protein is CAIGGTSFYEQYF.

The rearrangement links TRBV25-1 to TRBJ1-2; D is unclear. This CDR3 contains 12 residues. Deletions cut 6 bases from V and 8 bases from J, with 13 bases between. Germline V gene sequence: CDR1 MGHDK, CDR2 SYGVNS. The CDR3 region has the DNA TGTGCCAGCAGCTACAGCGGCTGGGGCTACACCTTC. The encoded protein is CASSYSGWGYTF.

This clone was found once. This chain joins TRBV7-3 and TRBJ2-3; 10 bases are a match to TRBD2. V shed 4 bases, J shed 3 bases, and the junction held 7 bases outside the gene matches. This CDR3 comprises 16 residues. The germline CDR1 and CDR2 sequences are SGHTA and FQGTGA. The CDR3 region has the DNA TGTGCCAGCAGCTCTGTAGCGGGGGGAGGGACAGATACGCAGTATTTT. Protein sequence: CASSSVAGGGTDTQYF.

The V gene is TRBV6-1, the J gene TRBJ1-6; 10 bases fit TRBD1. The CDR3 is 14 residues long. The ends lost 8 bases at V and 8 bases at J; junction bases unmatched: 6. Germline V CDR1 and CDR2: MNHNS, SASEGT. The CDR3 DNA is TGTGCCAGCGCCGGGACAGGGGCCCATTCACCCCTCCACTTT. Its protein is CASAGTGAHSPLHF.